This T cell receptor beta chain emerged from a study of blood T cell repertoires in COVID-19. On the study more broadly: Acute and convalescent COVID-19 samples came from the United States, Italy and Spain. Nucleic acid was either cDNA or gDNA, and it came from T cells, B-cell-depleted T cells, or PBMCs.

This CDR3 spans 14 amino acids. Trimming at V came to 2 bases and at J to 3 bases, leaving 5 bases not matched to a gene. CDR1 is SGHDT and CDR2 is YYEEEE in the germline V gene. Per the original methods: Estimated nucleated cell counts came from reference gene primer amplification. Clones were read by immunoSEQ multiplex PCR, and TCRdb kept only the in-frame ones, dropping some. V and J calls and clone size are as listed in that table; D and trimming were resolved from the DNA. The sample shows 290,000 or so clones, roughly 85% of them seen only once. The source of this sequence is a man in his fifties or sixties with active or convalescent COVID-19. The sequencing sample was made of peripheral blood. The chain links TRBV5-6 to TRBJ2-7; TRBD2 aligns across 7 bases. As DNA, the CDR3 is TGTGCCAGCAGCTTTGAGCGGGGACTCTACGAGCAGTACTTC. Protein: CASSFERGLYEQYF.